This TCR beta chain was profiled in a study of cytomegalovirus exposure and HLA in healthy donors. Points from the study as a whole: Researchers reported that three CMV-associated chains were confirmed in vitro as CMV antigen-specific. In a later analysis, an Asian-associated ancestry cluster reportedly showed fewer N-insertions than the roughly 730-donor mean.

Details on this clone: Its antigen is not known.

The V end lost 1 base, the J end lost 5 bases, and 5 bases lay between the germline ends. The germline gives CDR1 DFQATT, CDR2 SNEGSKA (reference sequence). The CDR3 runs to 11 residues. Amplification used 60 Vbeta primers and 13 Jbeta primers. Data came from immunoSEQ multiplex PCR; TCRdb stores just in-frame clones and leaves some out. Here the sample spans about 60,000 clones, 80% being singletons. The sequencing sample was made of PBMCs. The chain has TRBV20-1 and TRBJ1-1; unclear D gene. The source of this sequence is a woman in her twenties or thirties in good health and CMV-seronegative. CDR3 in amino acids: CSARAATEAFF. CDR3 DNA sequence: TGCAGTGCTAGAGCTGCGACTGAAGCTTTCTTT.